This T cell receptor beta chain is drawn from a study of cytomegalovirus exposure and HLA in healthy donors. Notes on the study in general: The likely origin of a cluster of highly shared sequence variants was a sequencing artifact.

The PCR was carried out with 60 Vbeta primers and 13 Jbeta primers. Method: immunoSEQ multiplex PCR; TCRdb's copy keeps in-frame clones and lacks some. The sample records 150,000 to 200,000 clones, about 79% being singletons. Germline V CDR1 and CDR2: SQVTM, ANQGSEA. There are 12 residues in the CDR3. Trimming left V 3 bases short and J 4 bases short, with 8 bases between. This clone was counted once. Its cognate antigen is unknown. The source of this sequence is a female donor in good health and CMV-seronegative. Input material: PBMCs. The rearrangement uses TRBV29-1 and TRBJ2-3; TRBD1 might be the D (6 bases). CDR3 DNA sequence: TGCAGCGTTGAGGGGGCCCCAGATACGCAGTATTTT. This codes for CSVEGAPDTQYF.